The rows below give T cell receptor beta chains drawn from one sample of a study of T-cell memory formation after mild COVID-19. TCRdb independently ran MiXCR on the 5' RACE reads; one entry per CDR3 protein. Of fewer than 450,000 distinct CDR3 sequences in the sample, roughly 24% were seen once. The sample was PBMCs or a T cell subset sorted from them (not recorded which). The receptors here all came from an adult woman who had mild COVID-19 (a few samples of this study predate the infection). Cell type and time point are not known. CDR3s include the opening cysteine and the closing phenylalanine or tryptophan. Fields, in order: clone size, V gene, D gene, J gene, CDR3 protein, CDR3 DNA. A D gene is named only where the DNA matches it firmly. For some rows the clone size is stated as once, few or many, or as a class when expanded; others skip it.

>-|TRBV6-2/TRBV6-3|TRBD2|TRBJ2-1
CASSGLDINEQFF
TGTGCCAGCAGTGGACTAGACATCAATGAGCAGTTCTTC
>-|TRBV6-2/TRBV6-3|-|TRBJ1-1
CAIGRWSTEAFF
TGTGCCATCGGCCGGTGGAGCACTGAAGCTTTCTTT
>-|TRBV11-2|-|TRBJ2-1
CASSLDLIVPYNEQFF
TGTGCCAGCAGCTTAGACCTAATAGTTCCCTACAATGAGCAGTTCTTC
>few|TRBV12-3/TRBV12-4|TRBD1|TRBJ1-2
CASSPGGTYGYTF
TGTGCCAGCAGCCCAGGGGGTACCTATGGCTACACCTTC
>-|TRBV7-9|TRBD1|TRBJ1-1
CASSGMTGQSEAFF
TGTGCCAGCAGCGGGATGACAGGGCAGAGTGAAGCTTTCTTT
>few|TRBV7-8|-|TRBJ2-3
CQSAQDPTDTQYF
TGCCAGAGCGCCCAAGATCCCACAGATACGCAGTATTTT
>-|TRBV20-1|TRBD2|TRBJ2-7
CSASFGGKGRYEQYF
TGCAGTGCTAGCTTCGGGGGGAAGGGAAGATACGAGCAGTACTTC
>few|TRBV7-3|TRBD1|TRBJ2-7
CASSPSPGQAREQYF
TGTGCCAGCAGCCCCTCACCGGGACAGGCGCGAGAGCAGTACTTC
>few|TRBV7-9|-|TRBJ2-1
CASSGRGGLTYNEQFF
TGTGCCAGCAGCGGAAGGGGGGGTCTGACCTACAATGAGCAGTTCTTC
>few|TRBV5-6|-|TRBJ1-2
CASSSGALFYGYTF
TGTGCCAGCAGCTCCGGGGCCCTGTTCTATGGCTACACCTTC
>-|TRBV5-1|-|TRBJ1-2
CASSLPGAGGNGYTF
TGCGCCAGCAGCCTGCCTGGGGCGGGAGGGAACGGCTACACCTTC
>few|TRBV7-6|TRBD1|TRBJ2-7
CASTPGQGRAYEQYF
TGTGCCAGCACGCCGGGACAGGGGAGAGCCTACGAGCAGTACTTC
>-|TRBV2|-|TRBJ2-3
CASKGLATDTQYF
TGTGCCAGCAAGGGGCTCGCCACAGATACGCAGTATTTT
>many|TRBV4-3|-|TRBJ2-7
CASSQDRGPRTDEQYF
TGCGCCAGCAGCCAAGATCGGGGGCCCCGCACCGACGAGCAGTACTTC
>many|TRBV5-5|-|TRBJ2-5
CASSLGTAKETQYF
TGTGCCAGCAGCTTGGGGACAGCGAAAGAGACCCAGTACTTC
>-|TRBV11-2|-|TRBJ1-1
CASSLDFRHLMNTEAFF
TGTGCCAGCAGCTTAGATTTTCGTCACCTGATGAACACTGAAGCTTTCTTT
>-|TRBV12-3/TRBV12-4|TRBD2|TRBJ2-1
CASSPPAGATYNEQFF
TGTGCCAGCAGTCCCCCAGCGGGAGCAACCTACAATGAGCAGTTCTTC
>-|TRBV4-1|TRBD2|TRBJ2-3
CASSQDISGGTDTQYF
TGCGCCAGCAGCCAAGATATCAGCGGGGGCACAGATACGCAGTATTTT